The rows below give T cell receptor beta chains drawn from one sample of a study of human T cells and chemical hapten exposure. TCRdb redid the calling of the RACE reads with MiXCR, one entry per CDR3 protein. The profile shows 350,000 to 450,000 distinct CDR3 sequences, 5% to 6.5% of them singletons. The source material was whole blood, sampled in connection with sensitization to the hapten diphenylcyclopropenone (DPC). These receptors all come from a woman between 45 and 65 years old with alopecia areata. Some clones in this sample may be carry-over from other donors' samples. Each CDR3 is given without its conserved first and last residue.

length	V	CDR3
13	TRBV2	ASSPDRGTNQPQH
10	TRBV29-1	SVLTGRGEQF
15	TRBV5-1	ASSSLAGGPRTGELF
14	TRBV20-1	SAYDPIEYSNQPQH
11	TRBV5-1	ASSLDVNYEQY
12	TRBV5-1	ASSLGGQSSEAF
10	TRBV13	ASSPLSREQY
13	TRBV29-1	SVESSGAPTDTQY
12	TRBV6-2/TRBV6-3	ASSSWAANQPQH
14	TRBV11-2	ASSSRYPTVNYGYT
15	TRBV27	ASSPGLAGGGWNEQF
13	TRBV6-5	ASSYDGGGNQPQH
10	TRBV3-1	ASSQRGQLYT
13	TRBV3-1	ASSPGLAISNEQF
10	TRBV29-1	SVQGLSYEQY
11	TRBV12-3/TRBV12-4	ASTPWGGTEAF
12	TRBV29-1	SVEDPDRNYGYT
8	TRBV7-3	ASSFHGYT
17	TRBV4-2	ASSQGRLAGGLSTDTQY
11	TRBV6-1	ASSGGSVHEQY
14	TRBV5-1	ASSFPGETGANVLT
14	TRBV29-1	SVESDRSSGANVLT
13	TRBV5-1	ASSRDAGAGETQY
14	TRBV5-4	ASSLELARNTGELF
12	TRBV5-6	ASSHPDRNYGYT
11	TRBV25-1	ASSDRRNQPQH
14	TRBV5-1	ASSLGGSGTNEKLF
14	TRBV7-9	ASSPSWGGPTDTQY
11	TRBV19	ASSGQGSQPQH
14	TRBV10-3	AISEGTGGSGNIQY
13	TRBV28	ASSLLGEIYNEQF
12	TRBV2	ASSGGQGAEVLT
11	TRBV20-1	SGRTGGTDTQY
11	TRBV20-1	SAERGGLDTQY
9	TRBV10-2	GTSGSDTQY
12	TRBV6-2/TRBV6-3	ASSYRGNTGELF
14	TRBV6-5	ASSYPSTSGRNEQF
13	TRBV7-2	ASSSGYRSTDTQY
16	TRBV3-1	ASSQGTGGSLSPYGYT
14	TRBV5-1	ASSPELLTGLGEQF
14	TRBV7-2	ASSFDPPFMNTEAF
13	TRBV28	ASSTGLAGGGEQY
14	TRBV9	ASSLGLAGGIGEQF
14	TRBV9	ASSVDLAGGPDTQY
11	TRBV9	ASSPRLADTQY
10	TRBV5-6	ASSTGSDTQY
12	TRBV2	ASSGDRTNEKLF
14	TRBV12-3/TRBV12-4	ASSLSVGADYNEQF
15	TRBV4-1	ASSQGTTPGPGREQF
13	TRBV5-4	ASSLMDSGANVLT
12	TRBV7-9	ASSSGQGNQPQH
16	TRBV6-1	ASKRSGGQGYSNQPQH
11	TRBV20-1	SARESASYGYT
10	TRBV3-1	ASIGTDYGYT
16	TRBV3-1	ASSPREAIALVNYGYT
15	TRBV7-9	ASSPPRTGPTNEKLF
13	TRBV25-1	ASSEFRGPYQPQH
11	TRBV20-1	SAETGGELEAF
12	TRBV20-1	SAKVGTGAGAEH
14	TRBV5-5	ASSLPGQAQTDTQY